These 14 T cell receptor beta chains share one sample of origin, sequenced in a study of CD8 T cells in Susac syndrome. An input of roughly 0.45 to 1 ug of RNA was subjected to reverse transcription using random hexamers. TCRdb re-analysed the immunoSEQ multiplex PCR reads in MiXCR, keeping a single row per CDR3 protein. Of over 70,000 distinct CDR3 sequences listed, roughly 95% are singletons. The sample taken for sequencing was CD8+ T cells from PBMCs. These receptors were collected from a human donor with Susac syndrome.

This chain links TRBV27 with TRBJ2-7; the match to TRBD1 covers 10 bases. With V trimmed by 4 bases and J by 3 bases, 6 bases remained unmatched. The CDR3 has 15 amino acids. Germline values: CDR1 MNHEY, CDR2 SMNVEV (reference sequence). CDR3 DNA sequence: TGTGCCAGCAGTTCACTAGGACAGGGGGTCTACGAGCAGTACTTC. This sequence encodes CASSSLGQGVYEQYF.

This chain uses TRBV30 with TRBJ2-5; TRBD2 aligns across 10 bases. The germline V gene encodes CDR1 GTSNPN and CDR2 SVGIG (reference sequence). The V segment lost 1 base and the J segment 5 bases; nucleotides outside the gene matches: 10. There are 16 residues in the CDR3. This CDR3 is CAWSAFSGGPAETQYF. The DNA for the CDR3 is TGTGCCTGGAGTGCCTTTAGCGGGGGGCCTGCGGAGACCCAGTACTTC.

This chain uses TRBV15 with TRBJ1-1; D is ambiguous. This CDR3 spans 13 amino acids. Germline assignment: CDR1 LNHNV and CDR2 YYDKDF (reference sequence). Trimming left V 5 bases short and J 0 bases short, with 7 bases between. The CDR3 sequence is CATSDGLNTEAFF. The CDR3 DNA follows: TGTGCCACCAGCGATGGGTTGAACACTGAAGCTTTCTTT. The full variable domain, its missing parts supplied by reference TRBV15 and TRBJ1-1, is DAMVIQNPRYQVTQFGKPVTLSCSQTLNHNVMYWYQQKSSQAPKLLFHYYDKDFNNEADTPDNFQSRRPNTSFCFLDIRSPGLGDTAMYLCATSDGLNTEAFFGQGTRLTVV.

The rearrangement joins TRBV6-1 to TRBJ2-5; unclear D gene. Per germline, CDR1 MNHNS and CDR2 SASEGT. V was trimmed by 5 bases and J by 2 bases, leaving 9 bases between them. This CDR3 is 13 amino acids long. CDR3 coding DNA: TGTGCCAGCAGTTCTCAGGTACAAGAGACCCAGTACTTC. It translates to CASSSQVQETQYF.

This chain joins TRBV19 and TRBJ1-2, with TRBD1 as a possible D gene (6 bases). Germline V gene data show CDR1 as LNHDA and CDR2 as SQIVND (reference sequence). The CDR3 runs to 11 residues. CDR3 sequence: CVLRGNYGYTF. In nucleotides, the CDR3 is TGTGTCTTAAGGGGGAACTATGGCTACACCTTC. Variable domain in full (rest from reference TRBV19 and TRBJ1-2): DGGITQSPKYLFRKEGQNVTLSCEQNLNHDAMYWYRQDPGQGLRLIYYSQIVNDFQKGDIAEGYSVSREKKESFPLTVTSAQKNPTAFYLCVLRGNYGYTFGSGTRLTVV.

The chain employs TRBV24-1 and TRBJ2-5; D gene unclear. The V gene lost 9 bases and the J gene lost 5 bases, with 12 bases spanning the gap. This CDR3 has 12 residues. Germline CDR1 reads KGHDR; CDR2 reads SFDVKD. CDR3 in amino acids: CATPNPEETQYF. CDR3 in DNA: TGTGCCACCCCAAATCCGGAGGAGACCCAGTACTTC.

The V and J genes are TRBV3-1 and TRBJ2-4; D remains unclear. The CDR3 is made up of 13 amino acids. Deletions cut 0 bases from V and 6 bases from J, with 6 bases between. From germline, CDR1 is LGHDT and CDR2 YNNKEL (reference sequence). In DNA form, the CDR3 reads TGTGCCAGCAGCCAAGACCGACTAAACATTCAGTACTTC. This translates into CASSQDRLNIQYF.

J is TRBJ2-1 and V is TRBV3-1, with D perhaps given as TRBD1 or TRBD2 (5 bases each). The V gene's germline CDR1 is LGHDT and CDR2 YNNKEL (reference sequence). The CDR3 runs to 14 residues. Trimming stripped 6 bases from V and 3 bases from J, with 12 bases between. CDR3 in DNA: TGTGCCAGCAGTCCCGACAGCGGCTACAATGAGCAGTTCTTC. The encoded protein is CASSPDSGYNEQFF.

The chain has TRBV7-2 and TRBJ2-7; D is ambiguous. The germline V and J ends were trimmed by 2 bases and 2 bases, with 10 bases remaining between them. This CDR3 has 14 residues. The germline CDR1 and CDR2 sequences are SGHTA and FQGNSA. For the CDR3, the DNA is TGTGCCAGCAGCTTAAACAACGGCCCCTACGAGCAGTACTTC. Protein product: CASSLNNGPYEQYF.

This clonotype was counted a single time. V is TRBV5-1 and J is TRBJ2-5, with D hard to call. This CDR3 is 17 amino acids long. With 1 base removed from V and 2 bases from J, the gap between germline ends came to 18 bases. The germline V gene encodes CDR1 SGHRS and CDR2 YFSETQ. The CDR3 protein is CASSLRLDGPMQETQYF. DNA of the CDR3: TGCGCCAGCAGCTTGAGGTTGGACGGACCGATGCAAGAGACCCAGTACTTC.

The V call is TRBV13, the J call TRBJ1-5; no clear D gene. V lost 3 bases to trimming and J lost 3 bases, with 12 bases between them. The germline gives CDR1 PRHDT, CDR2 FYEKMQ (reference sequence). The CDR3 covers 15 residues. The DNA of the CDR3 is TGTGCCAGCAGCTTTGGGCCCCCACCCAATCAGCCCCAGCATTTT. This sequence encodes CASSFGPPPNQPQHF.

V and J are TRBV12-3 or TRBV12-4 and TRBJ2-1; TRBD2 agrees at 11 bases. CDR3 length: 18 amino acids. Trimming cost V 1 base and J 0 bases; bases outside gene matches: 5. CDR3 amino acids: CASSLVTSGGFSYNEQFF. The CDR3 DNA follows: TGTGCCAGCAGTTTAGTCACTAGCGGGGGTTTCTCCTACAATGAGCAGTTCTTC.

The V call is TRBV29-1, the J call TRBJ2-3; 10 positions agree with TRBD2. CDR1 and CDR2 from the germline V gene are SQVTM and ANQGSEA. The CDR3 consists of 15 residues. V was pared by 2 bases and J by 0 bases, with 2 bases of the junction left unmatched. CDR3 coding DNA: TGCAGCGTTGAAACTAGCGGGGAAAGCACAGATACGCAGTATTTT. Its translation is CSVETSGESTDTQYF.

J is TRBJ2-4 and V is TRBV5-1; 15 bases line up with TRBD2. V was pared by 3 bases and J by 5 bases, with 3 bases of the junction left unmatched. Germline lookup yields CDR1 SGHRS and CDR2 YFSETQ. CDR3 length: 16 amino acids. CDR3 amino acids: CASSWTSGGAQNIQYF. The CDR3 nucleotides are TGCGCCAGCAGCTGGACTAGCGGGGGGGCTCAAAACATTCAGTACTTC.